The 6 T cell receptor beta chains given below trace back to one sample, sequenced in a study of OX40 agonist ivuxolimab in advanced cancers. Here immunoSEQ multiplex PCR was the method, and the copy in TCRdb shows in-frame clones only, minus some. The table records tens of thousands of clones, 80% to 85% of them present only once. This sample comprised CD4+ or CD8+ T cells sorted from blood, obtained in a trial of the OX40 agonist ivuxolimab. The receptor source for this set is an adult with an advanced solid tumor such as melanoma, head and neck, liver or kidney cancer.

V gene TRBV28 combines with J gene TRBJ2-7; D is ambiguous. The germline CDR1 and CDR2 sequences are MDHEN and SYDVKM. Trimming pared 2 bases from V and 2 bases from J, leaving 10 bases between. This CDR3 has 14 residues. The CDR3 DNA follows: TGTGCCAGCAGTTTACAGGAGAACCCCTACGAGCAGTACTTC. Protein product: CASSLQENPYEQYF.

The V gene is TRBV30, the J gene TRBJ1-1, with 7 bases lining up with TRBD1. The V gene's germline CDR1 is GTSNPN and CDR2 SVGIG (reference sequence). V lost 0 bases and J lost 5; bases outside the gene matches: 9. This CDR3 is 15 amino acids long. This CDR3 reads CAWSVRPRGETEAFF. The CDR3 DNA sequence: TGTGCCTGGAGTGTAAGGCCCAGGGGGGAGACTGAAGCTTTCTTT.

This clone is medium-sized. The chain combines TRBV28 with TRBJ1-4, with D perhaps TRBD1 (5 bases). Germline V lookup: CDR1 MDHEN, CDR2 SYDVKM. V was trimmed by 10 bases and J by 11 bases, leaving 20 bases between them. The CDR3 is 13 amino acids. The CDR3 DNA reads TGTGCCATCTGGGCCTCAGGGAAGGGGAAACTGTTTTTT. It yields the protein CAIWASGKGKLFF.

CDR3 in amino acids: CASMKYNEQFF. The CDR3 coding sequence is TGTGCCAGCATGAAGTACAATGAGCAGTTCTTC. The chain uses TRBV6-5 and TRBJ2-1, with D unresolved. The CDR3 totals 11 residues. V lost 7 bases, J lost 4 bases, and 5 bases lay in between. Germline CDR1 is MNHEY and CDR2 is SVGAGI.

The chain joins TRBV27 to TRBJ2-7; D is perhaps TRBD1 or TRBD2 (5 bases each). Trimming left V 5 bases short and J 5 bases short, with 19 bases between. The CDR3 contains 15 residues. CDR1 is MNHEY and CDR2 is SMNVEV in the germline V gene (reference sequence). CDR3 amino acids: CASSPPAGSIDEQYF. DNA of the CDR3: TGTGCCAGCAGTCCCCCCGCAGGGAGCATCGACGAGCAGTACTTC.

CDR3 sequence: CASSPLDYSNTGELFF. The CDR3 coding sequence is TGCGCCAGCAGCCCTCTAGACTATTCTAACACCGGGGAGCTGTTTTTT. V and J are TRBV4-1 and TRBJ2-2; D possibly corresponds to TRBD2 (5 bases). The CDR3 length is 16 residues. The V gene's germline CDR1 is MGHRA and CDR2 YSYEKL. The V and J ends lost 4 bases and 2 bases respectively, with 14 bases between them.